This TCR beta chain is from a study of patients and donors after allogeneic stem cell transplantation. This clonotype was picked up a small number of times. Germline V gene sequence: CDR1 MGHDK, CDR2 SYGVNS. The J segment lost 0 bases and the V segment lost 5 bases, leaving 6 bases of the junction unmatched. This CDR3 spans 15 amino acids. TCRdb ran MiXCR on the RT-PCR reads and lists one entry per CDR3 protein. The sample carries about a million distinct CDR3 sequences, under 20% recorded once. V is TRBV25-1 and J is TRBJ1-2; 7 positions match TRBD1. Sequencing used blood, either unsorted or a sorted T cell fraction (not recorded which). This clonotype was obtained from a human donor who was either an allogeneic HSCT recipient or a stem cell or donor lymphocyte infusion donor (not recorded which). It is not recorded whose cells these are; they may come from a transplant donor. The CDR3 DNA follows: TGTGCCAGCAGTCCCCTAGGGGGCGCTAACTATGGCTACACCTTC. It encodes CASSPLGGANYGYTF.